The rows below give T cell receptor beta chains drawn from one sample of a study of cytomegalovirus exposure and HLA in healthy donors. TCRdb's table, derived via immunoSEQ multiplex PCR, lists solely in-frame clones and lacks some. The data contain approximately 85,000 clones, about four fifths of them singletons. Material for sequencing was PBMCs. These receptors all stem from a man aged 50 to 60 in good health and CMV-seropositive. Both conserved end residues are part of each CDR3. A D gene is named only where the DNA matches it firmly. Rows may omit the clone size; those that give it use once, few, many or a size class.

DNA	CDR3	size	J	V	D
TGTGCCAGTAGTCATGGAGGAGAGACCCAGTACTTC	CASSHGGETQYF	NA	TRBJ2-5	TRBV19	NA
TGTGCCAGCAGCTCCACGGGCAATCAGCCCCAGCATTTT	CASSSTGNQPQHF	few	TRBJ1-5	TRBV7-2	NA
TGTGCCAGCAGCCAAGGCCTAGCGGCCTTCCAAGAGACCCAGTACTTC	CASSQGLAAFQETQYF	NA	TRBJ2-5	TRBV14	TRBD2
TGTGCCAGCAGCCCTGCGGGCGGGAGATACGAGCAGTACTTC	CASSPAGGRYEQYF	NA	TRBJ2-7	TRBV6-5	TRBD2
TGTGCCAGCAGTGAGTGGTCAGACATGAACACTGAAGCTTTCTTT	CASSEWSDMNTEAFF	NA	TRBJ1-1	TRBV25-1	NA
TGTGCCAGCAGTCGGGACTACGAGGCCGGGGAGCTGTTTTTT	CASSRDYEAGELFF	few	TRBJ2-2	TRBV6-4	TRBD2
TGTGCCAGCAGGCGGACTAGCGGGAGAACAGATACGCAGTATTTT	CASRRTSGRTDTQYF	NA	TRBJ2-3	TRBV6-1	TRBD2
TGCGCCAGCAGCCCGACAGGCTCCTACGAGCAGTACTTC	CASSPTGSYEQYF	once	TRBJ2-7	TRBV10-1	NA
TGTGCCAGCGGTAGGGGCACCCCCCAAGAGACCCAGTACTTC	CASGRGTPQETQYF	NA	TRBJ2-5	TRBV6-5	NA
TGTGCCAGTAGTATAGCGGGAAGCTCCTACAATGAGCAGTTCTTC	CASSIAGSSYNEQFF	NA	TRBJ2-1	TRBV19	NA
TGTGCCTGGAGCAGGAACACATACAATGAGCAGTTCTTC	CAWSRNTYNEQFF	NA	TRBJ2-1	TRBV30	NA
TGTGCCAGCAGCTTACAATCCGGGGGTGGCTACACCTTC	CASSLQSGGGYTF	few	TRBJ1-2	TRBV7-2	NA
TGTGCCAGCAGTTATGACAGCTCTGGGGCCAACGGCCTGACTTTC	CASSYDSSGANGLTF	NA	TRBJ2-6	TRBV7-2	NA
TGTGCCAGCAGCTCCCAGGGGGCGGGCCTCACAGATACGCAGTATTTT	CASSSQGAGLTDTQYF	once	TRBJ2-3	TRBV7-2	TRBD1
TGTGCCAGCAGCTTGGGCAGGTACACCGGGGAGCTGTTTTTT	CASSLGRYTGELFF	NA	TRBJ2-2	TRBV5-4	NA
TGTGCCAGCTCATTACAGGGGGATTCTCCCTATGGCTACACCTTC	CASSLQGDSPYGYTF	NA	TRBJ1-2	TRBV18	TRBD1
TGTGCCAGCAGCTTAAATCCTAGCACAGATACGCAGTATTTT	CASSLNPSTDTQYF	NA	TRBJ2-3	TRBV11-2	NA
TGTGCCAGCAGTCTATTGGGGACAGGTACAAATGAAAAACTGTTTTTT	CASSLLGTGTNEKLFF	once	TRBJ1-4	TRBV7-9	TRBD1
TGCGCCAGCAGCTCAACCCAGGGACTAGCGGGAGGTGAGCAGTACTTC	CASSSTQGLAGGEQYF	few	TRBJ2-7	TRBV5-1	TRBD2
TGTGCCAGCCTCACTAGCGGAGCTCCTTACGAGCAGTACTTC	CASLTSGAPYEQYF	NA	TRBJ2-7	TRBV27	TRBD2
TGTGCCAGCAGCTTGGCCGGAGCGGGAAGCCAAGAGACCCAGTACTTC	CASSLAGAGSQETQYF	NA	TRBJ2-5	TRBV5-4	TRBD2
TGTGCCAGCAGTCGAGATAGTATTGAAACTGGAAACACCATATATTTT	CASSRDSIETGNTIYF	NA	TRBJ1-3	TRBV2	NA
TGTGCCAGCAGTTTTTGGGGCGGTAATCAGCCCCAGCATTTT	CASSFWGGNQPQHF	NA	TRBJ1-5	TRBV27	NA
TGTGCCAGCAGTTACCGACCCAGGGGCGAGCAGTACTTC	CASSYRPRGEQYF	NA	TRBJ2-7	TRBV6-5	NA
TGTGCCAGCAGCTTGGGCGACTCGGCAATGCCGGAGACCCAGTACTTC	CASSLGDSAMPETQYF	NA	TRBJ2-5	TRBV5-8	NA
TGTGCCAGCCGGGCTAGCGGACTTTCCTACAATGAGCAGTTCTTC	CASRASGLSYNEQFF	NA	TRBJ2-1	TRBV2	TRBD2
TGTGCCATCAGTTCGACAGCCGAAGATGGGGCCAACGGCCTGACTTTC	CAISSTAEDGANGLTF	NA	TRBJ2-6	TRBV10-3	NA
TGTGCCAGTCTCCCAGCTGGGGCCAACGTCCTGACTTTC	CASLPAGANVLTF	NA	TRBJ2-6	TRBV19	NA
TGTGCCAGCAGTGCCATAGGGGCAGGGGCATATGGCTACACCTTC	CASSAIGAGAYGYTF	NA	TRBJ1-2	TRBV6-1	NA
TGTGCCAGCAGCGACCCGGGACAGGGAGACTACGAGCAGTACTTC	CASSDPGQGDYEQYF	NA	TRBJ2-7	TRBV7-9	TRBD1
TGTGCCAGCAGTTACTCGGGGTTCTCAGGGCCTCAGCCCCAGCATTTT	CASSYSGFSGPQPQHF	NA	TRBJ1-5	TRBV6-6	NA
TGTGCCAGCAGTGTTCGCAGGGGGAATGAAAAACTGTTTTTT	CASSVRRGNEKLFF	NA	TRBJ1-4	TRBV2	TRBD1
TGCGCCAGCAGTGGCCGGGAGGGCAATGAGCAGTTCTTC	CASSGREGNEQFF	NA	TRBJ2-1	TRBV10-2	TRBD2